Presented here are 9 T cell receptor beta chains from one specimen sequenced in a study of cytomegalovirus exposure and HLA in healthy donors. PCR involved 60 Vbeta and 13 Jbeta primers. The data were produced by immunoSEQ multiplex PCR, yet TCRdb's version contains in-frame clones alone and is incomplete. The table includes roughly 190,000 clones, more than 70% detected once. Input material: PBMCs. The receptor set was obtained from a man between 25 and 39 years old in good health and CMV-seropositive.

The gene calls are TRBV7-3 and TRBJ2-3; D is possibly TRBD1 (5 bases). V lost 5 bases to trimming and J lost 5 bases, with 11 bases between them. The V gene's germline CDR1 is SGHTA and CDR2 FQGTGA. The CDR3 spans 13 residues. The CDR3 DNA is TGTGCCAGCAGCCCGCGCCAGGGAGATACGCAGTATTTT. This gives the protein CASSPRQGDTQYF.

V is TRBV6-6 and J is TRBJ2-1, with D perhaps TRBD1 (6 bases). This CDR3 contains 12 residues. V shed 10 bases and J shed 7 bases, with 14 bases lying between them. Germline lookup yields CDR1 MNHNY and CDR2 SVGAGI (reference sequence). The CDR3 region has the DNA TGTGCCACTTCGATAGGGGGAAATGAGCAGTTCTTC. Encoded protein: CATSIGGNEQFF.

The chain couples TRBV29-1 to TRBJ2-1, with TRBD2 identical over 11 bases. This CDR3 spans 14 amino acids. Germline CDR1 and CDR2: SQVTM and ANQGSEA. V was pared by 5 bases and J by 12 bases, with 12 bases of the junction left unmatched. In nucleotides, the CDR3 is TGCAGCGTTATTGGACTAGCGGGCCCCCAGGGGCAGTTCTTC. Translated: CSVIGLAGPQGQFF.

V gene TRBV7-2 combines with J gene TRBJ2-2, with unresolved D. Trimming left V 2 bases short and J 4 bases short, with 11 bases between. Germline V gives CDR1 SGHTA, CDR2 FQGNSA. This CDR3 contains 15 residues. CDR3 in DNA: TGTGCCAGCAGCTTACAGGCAGAACGCACCGGGGAGCTGTTTTTT. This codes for CASSLQAERTGELFF.

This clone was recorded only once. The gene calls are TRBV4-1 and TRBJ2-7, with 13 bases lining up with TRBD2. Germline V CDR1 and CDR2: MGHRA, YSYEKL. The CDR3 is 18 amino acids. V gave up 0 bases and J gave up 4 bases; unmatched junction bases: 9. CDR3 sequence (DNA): TGCGCCAGCAGCCAAGATAGTAGGACTAGCGGGAGCGGGTACGAGCAGTACTTC. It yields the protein CASSQDSRTSGSGYEQYF.

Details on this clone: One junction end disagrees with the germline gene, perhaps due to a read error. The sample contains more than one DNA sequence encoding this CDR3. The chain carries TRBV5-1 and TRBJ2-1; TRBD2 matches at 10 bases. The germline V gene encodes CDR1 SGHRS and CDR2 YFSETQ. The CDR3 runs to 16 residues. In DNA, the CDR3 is TGCGCCAGCAGCTTGGGAAGCGGGGGGGCCTATAATGAGCAGTTCTTC. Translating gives CASSLGSGGAYNEQFF.

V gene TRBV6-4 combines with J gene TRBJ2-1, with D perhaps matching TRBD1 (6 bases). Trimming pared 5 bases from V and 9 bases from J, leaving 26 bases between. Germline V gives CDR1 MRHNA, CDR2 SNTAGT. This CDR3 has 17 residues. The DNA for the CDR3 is TGTGCCAGCAGTTACTTATTACCCGCCGGGCAGGGGACTGAGCAGTTCTTC. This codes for CASSYLLPAGQGTEQFF.

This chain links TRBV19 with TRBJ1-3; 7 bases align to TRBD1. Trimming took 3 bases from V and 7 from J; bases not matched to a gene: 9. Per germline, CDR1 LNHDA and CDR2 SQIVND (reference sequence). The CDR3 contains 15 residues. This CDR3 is CASSMGTASMNTIYF. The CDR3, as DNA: TGTGCCAGTAGTATGGGGACAGCCTCCATGAACACCATATATTTT.

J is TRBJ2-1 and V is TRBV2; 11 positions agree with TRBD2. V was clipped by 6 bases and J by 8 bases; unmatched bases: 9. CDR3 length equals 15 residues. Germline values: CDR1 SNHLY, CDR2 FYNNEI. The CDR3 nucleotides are TGTGCCAGCAGCCCCGAGGGACTAGCGGTGGATGAGCAGTTCTTC. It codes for CASSPEGLAVDEQFF.